This entry is about one TCR beta chain. The antigen remains unidentified. The data are from a study of T cells in localized non-small cell lung cancer. Study-wide points: The appearance of a median 57 of the top 100 tumor clones was seen in adjacent lung. Owing to sequencing of a solitary tumor region, heterogeneity cannot be discounted.

The repertoire was sequenced with immunoSEQ multiplex PCR; TCRdb's copy has only in-frame clones and lacks some. The data contain 20,000 to 25,000 clones, around nine tenths of them singletons. This CDR3 is built from 12 residues. Trimming pared 8 bases from V and 1 base from J, leaving 9 bases between. Germline assignment: CDR1 MDHEN and CDR2 SYDVKM. The origin of this receptor is a male donor older than 55 with stage I lung adenocarcinoma. Sequenced here: peripheral blood, sampled before any cancer treatment. The chain employs TRBV28 and TRBJ2-7; D remains unclear. The CDR3 DNA follows: TGTGCCAGCCTCGGTCGGTCCTACGAGCAGTACTTC. Its translation: CASLGRSYEQYF.